This T cell receptor (beta chain) was identified in a study of cytomegalovirus exposure and HLA in healthy donors. As for the study in general: Some 85 million unique TCRs from HLA-typed donors were held in an early data release.

Findings and limits, study-wide: With later analysis, a missense DCLRE1C variant became linked to TCR beta V- and J-gene trimming. Presence/absence analysis assumed near-uniform sequencing depth across donors. TCR beta chains numbering 150 to 200 were designated cytomegalovirus-associated.

Both 60 Vbeta primers and 13 Jbeta primers went into the PCR. The assay was immunoSEQ multiplex PCR, and TCRdb's table has in-frame clones only and misses some. The specimen's table records about 120,000 clones. In germline, CDR1 is LGHNT, CDR2 FRNRAP. The CDR3 has 14 residues. The V and J ends lost 6 bases and 4 bases, in that order; junction bases with no gene match: 3. As to this clone: No antigen is known for it.

Input material: PBMCs. The source of this sequence is a man in his late teens or twenties in good health and CMV-seronegative. V gene TRBV12-5 combines with J gene TRBJ2-1; TRBD2 matches at 10 bases. The CDR3 nucleotides read TGTGCTAGTGGGCTAGCGGGAGTTTACAATGAGCAGTTCTTC. Its translation: CASGLAGVYNEQFF.